This T cell receptor (beta chain) was documented in a study of a mutant IDH1 vaccine in newly diagnosed glioma. Overall study: Treated patients had a mean age of about 44 years and a roughly 60% male, roughly 40% female split.

Sequencing was performed with immunoSEQ multiplex PCR; in TCRdb, only in-frame clones are kept and a portion is missing. The sample lists approximately 88,000 clones, just under 80% occurring once. Germline V gene sequence: CDR1 SEHNR, CDR2 FQNEAQ (reference sequence). Trimming shortened V by 1 base and J by 3 bases, and 4 bases separated the two germline ends. CDR3 length: 12 residues. Time point: baseline, week 1 (first vaccination visit). The sample's treatment: pre-vaccination baseline after standard-of-care therapy. The donors had new WHO grade 3 or 4 astrocytomas; these were IDH1-mutant and ATRX-lost.

This specimen was PBMCs, taken from a glioma patient treated with radiotherapy, temozolomide or both. V is TRBV7-9 and J is TRBJ2-7; D remains unclear. This receptor was taken from a man aged 35 to 55 with glioma. CDR3 sequence: CASSLVNYEQYF. CDR3 DNA: TGTGCCAGCAGCTTAGTCAACTACGAGCAGTACTTC.